A selection of T cell receptor beta chains follows, all from one sample in a study of shared clonotypes between healthy human individuals. Clones were sequenced by immunoSEQ multiplex PCR, and TCRdb holds only the in-frame ones, with some missing. This table holds about 1.1 million clones, about four fifths found once. The sequencing sample was made of memory CD4+ T cells from PBMCs. The source of these receptors is a man between 18 and 29 years old in good health. Some clones in this sample may be carry-over from other donors' samples. CDR3s leave out the opening cysteine and the closing phenylalanine or tryptophan.

v_gene: TRBV11-1
j_gene: TRBJ1-2
CDR3aa: ASSGRGGSGGGYGYT

v_gene: TRBV7-9
j_gene: TRBJ2-7
CDR3aa: ASSLEGQGAYEQY

v_gene: TRBV5-1
j_gene: TRBJ2-3
CDR3aa: ASSFGTSADTQY

v_gene: TRBV6-1
j_gene: TRBJ2-1
CDR3aa: ASSSLTGDEQF

v_gene: TRBV6-5
j_gene: TRBJ1-2
CDR3aa: ASSDPKLANYGYT

v_gene: TRBV5-1
j_gene: TRBJ2-7
CDR3aa: ASSSTSGPGWGEQY

v_gene: TRBV20-1
j_gene: TRBJ2-7
CDR3aa: SASRGGEQY

v_gene: TRBV10-3
j_gene: TRBJ1-2
CDR3aa: AISEQGRNYGYT

v_gene: TRBV7-2
j_gene: TRBJ2-1
CDR3aa: ASSGRQGTGEQF

v_gene: TRBV11-2
j_gene: TRBJ1-6
CDR3aa: ASSLGTSSSPLH

v_gene: TRBV5-5
j_gene: TRBJ1-5
CDR3aa: ASSLHVDRRYDQPQH

v_gene: TRBV7-9
j_gene: TRBJ1-3
CDR3aa: ASSLAGAGNTIY

v_gene: TRBV5-1
j_gene: TRBJ2-3
CDR3aa: ASSTGGLTDTQY

v_gene: TRBV5-6
j_gene: TRBJ1-1
CDR3aa: ASSLGQLEAF

v_gene: TRBV7-3
j_gene: TRBJ2-1
CDR3aa: ASSLNAPRSGGSGNEQF

v_gene: TRBV4-1
j_gene: TRBJ2-7
CDR3aa: ASSQGLAMRVYEQY

v_gene: TRBV2
j_gene: TRBJ2-7
CDR3aa: ASSYTGTGSYEQY

v_gene: TRBV5-4
j_gene: TRBJ2-6
CDR3aa: ASSLDLAGANVLT

v_gene: TRBV2
j_gene: TRBJ2-6
CDR3aa: ASKWDWHSGANVLT

v_gene: TRBV6-4
j_gene: TRBJ2-7
CDR3aa: ASSERGVSAEQY

v_gene: TRBV7-9
j_gene: TRBJ2-3
CDR3aa: ASSLEGTVSTDTQY

v_gene: TRBV4-1
j_gene: TRBJ2-1
CDR3aa: ASSQDGAGLFYNEQF

v_gene: TRBV5-4
j_gene: TRBJ2-7
CDR3aa: ASSLGGTGLDEQY

v_gene: TRBV25-1
j_gene: TRBJ2-1
CDR3aa: ASTLSLAGRDEQF

v_gene: TRBV14
j_gene: TRBJ2-2
CDR3aa: ASSQARGVGYTGELF

v_gene: TRBV28
j_gene: TRBJ1-3
CDR3aa: ASRDDRDRPVAIY

v_gene: TRBV5-1
j_gene: TRBJ1-2
CDR3aa: ASSLEHSSYGYT

v_gene: TRBV10-3
j_gene: TRBJ1-1
CDR3aa: AISGDRGSTEAF

v_gene: TRBV2
j_gene: TRBJ2-2
CDR3aa: ASAVAGNTGELF

v_gene: TRBV6-1
j_gene: TRBJ2-2
CDR3aa: ASSLRLANTGELF

v_gene: TRBV30
j_gene: TRBJ2-2
CDR3aa: AEDLQGAGTGELF

v_gene: TRBV5-6
j_gene: TRBJ2-4
CDR3aa: ASSFGVEAKNIQY

v_gene: TRBV10-2
j_gene: TRBJ2-7
CDR3aa: ASRPGATYEQY

v_gene: TRBV11-2
j_gene: TRBJ2-7
CDR3aa: ASSSSLPGGRYEQY